Following are 4 T cell receptor beta chains from one sample sequenced in a study of blood T cell repertoires in COVID-19. This table comes from immunoSEQ multiplex PCR, and its TCRdb copy is limited to in-frame clones, with some not included. The table records 98,000 or so clones, over 75% of them present only once. Material: peripheral blood. Every receptor here comes from a woman aged 70-85 years with acute or convalescent COVID-19.

This chain links TRBV6-2 or TRBV6-3 with TRBJ1-1, with 7 bases that match TRBD1. CDR3 length: 15 residues. Germline assignment: CDR1 MNHEY and CDR2 SVGEGT. J was trimmed by 7 bases and V by 5 bases; bases with no gene match: 13. CDR3 in amino acids: CASSTRQGGLIEAFF. In DNA, the CDR3 is TGTGCCAGCAGTACCCGACAGGGTGGGCTTATTGAAGCTTTCTTT.

This clone was seen a single time. V is TRBV28 and J is TRBJ1-1; 7 bases line up with TRBD1. Germline CDR1 and CDR2: MDHEN and SYDVKM. CDR3 size: 11 residues. Losses at the gene ends were 7 bases for V and 9 bases for J; bases not matched to a gene: 5. The CDR3 reads CASTLGQKAFF. CDR3 sequence (DNA): TGTGCCAGCACTCTGGGACAGAAAGCTTTCTTT. The complete variable domain, with remaining parts taken from reference TRBV28 and TRBJ1-1, reads DVKVTQSSRYLVKRTGEKVFLECVQDMDHENMFWYRQDPGLGLRLIYFSYDVKMKEKGDIPEGYSVSREKKERFSLILESASTNQTSMYLCASTLGQKAFFGQGTRLTVV.

The chain has TRBV6-5 and TRBJ2-7; D perhaps matches TRBD2 (6 bases). The CDR3 consists of 15 residues. The V gene lost 2 bases and the J gene lost 3 bases, with 14 bases spanning the gap. Germline lookup yields CDR1 MNHEY and CDR2 SVGAGI. CDR3 DNA: TGTGCCAGCAGTTACGAGATTAGCGGTAACTACGAGCAGTACTTC. Its protein product is CASSYEISGNYEQYF.

Concerning this clone: No DNA is shown, since the ends of the CDR3 on it are uncertain; the CDR3 is the one TCRdb lists. V is TRBV27 and J is TRBJ2-3; the table's D call, TRBD1, was not checked against the DNA. The germline V gene encodes CDR1 MNHEY and CDR2 SMNVEV (reference sequence). The CDR3 contains 13 residues when both ends are counted. The CDR3 loop is CASSLTDQIRSIF.